The 8 T cell receptor beta chains presented below share a single source sample, sequenced in a study of T-cell memory formation after mild COVID-19 (TCRdb year 2021). Libraries were built with 5' RACE. The sequencing machine was an Illumina NovaSeq 6000. TCRdb passed the public sequencing reads through fastp at Q25 and MiXCR, retaining productive beta sequences. Rows with a matching CDR3 protein are joined into one entry that keeps the most common DNA and genes. The sample contains fewer than 200,000 distinct CDR3 sequences, about a fifth of them found a single time. The ten largest clones represent under 25% of the sample. Sequencing was carried out using PBMCs or a T cell subset sorted from them (not recorded which). The receptors were gathered from an adult woman who had mild COVID-19 (a few samples of this study predate the infection). The sample titles of this study are shuffled in the database, so cell type and time point are left out; the donor was told from shared clones.

There are a few counts of this clonotype. This CDR3 reads CSARRGREMGTEAFF. The CDR3 DNA reads TGCAGTGCTAGAAGGGGTCGCGAAATGGGCACTGAAGCTTTCTTT. V and J are TRBV20-1 and TRBJ1-1; D may be TRBD1 (5 bases). V was trimmed by 2 bases and J by 4 bases, leaving 17 bases between them. Germline V CDR1 and CDR2: DFQATT, SNEGSKA (reference sequence). This CDR3 has 15 residues.

In this sample, this clonotype turned up many times. The genes are TRBV24-1 and TRBJ2-3, with 8 bases identical to TRBD1. The CDR3 extends over 16 amino acids. CDR1 and CDR2 from the germline V gene are KGHDR and SFDVKD. V shed 3 bases, J shed 5 bases, and the junction held 9 bases outside the gene matches. The CDR3 region is CATSDRTGPTGDTQYF. The CDR3 nucleotides are TGTGCCACCAGTGATCGGACAGGGCCCACAGGAGATACGCAGTATTTT.

This clonotype was picked up a small number of times. This chain joins TRBV29-1 and TRBJ1-2; tentative D call: TRBD1 (6 bases). Between the trimmed V and J ends, which lost 0 bases and 6 bases, there was a span of 11 bases. The CDR3 sequence is 13 residues long. Germline V gene lookup returns CDR1 SQVTM and CDR2 ANQGSEA. CDR3 region: CSVEEGGWNGYTF. The CDR3 DNA reads TGCAGCGTTGAAGAAGGGGGATGGAATGGCTACACCTTC.

This clonotype was seen more than once but under ten times. The V call is TRBV3-1, the J call TRBJ2-3, with TRBD2 matching 9 bases. V dropped 0 bases and J dropped 2; count of bases not matched to a gene: 9. In germline, CDR1 is LGHDT, CDR2 YNNKEL (reference sequence). The CDR3 sequence is 18 residues long. The CDR3 spells CASSQDFTSGPTTDTQYF. The CDR3 DNA reads TGTGCCAGCAGCCAAGATTTCACTAGCGGGCCTACCACAGATACGCAGTATTTT.

There are many counts of this clonotype. The CDR3 reads CASSPLPHRDQPQHF. The DNA for the CDR3 is TGTGCCAGCAGTCCCCTACCGCACAGGGATCAGCCCCAGCATTTT. The chain carries TRBV27 and TRBJ1-5; the D gene is possibly TRBD1 (6 bases). Trimming stripped 5 bases from V and 5 bases from J, with 16 bases between. Germline V CDR1 and CDR2: MNHEY, SMNVEV (reference sequence). CDR3 size: 15 residues.

This clonotype showed up just a few times. The chain links TRBV4-2 to TRBJ1-3; no reliable D call. Trimming cost V 5 bases and J 4 bases, with 21 bases left between them. CDR1 is LGHNA, CDR2 YNFKEQ, per germline. The CDR3 loop spans 17 amino acids. The CDR3 spells CASSTPQRGIAGNTIYF. CDR3 nucleotides: TGTGCCAGCAGCACACCTCAGCGGGGTATTGCGGGAAACACCATATATTTT.

This clonotype has ten or more counts. The gene calls are TRBV20-1 and TRBJ2-7; TRBD2 is a possible D gene (5 bases). This CDR3 is 12 amino acids long. Germline CDR1 and CDR2: DFQATT and SNEGSKA (reference sequence). The V and J ends lost 0 bases and 7 bases respectively, with 10 bases between them. Written as DNA, the CDR3 is TGCAGTGCTAGAGATATCGGGGAGGAGCAGTACTTC. It yields the protein CSARDIGEEQYF.

This clonotype was seen a handful of times. V gene TRBV11-3 combines with J gene TRBJ2-1; 12 nucleotides match TRBD2. Germline CDR1 is SGHNT and CDR2 is YENEEA. The V and J ends lost 2 bases and 4 bases, in that order; junction bases with no gene match: 3. The CDR3 totals 16 residues. Here the CDR3 DNA reads TGTGCCAGCAGCTTACTAGCGGGAGGGCAATACAATGAGCAGTTCTTC. It specifies CASSLLAGGQYNEQFF.